This T cell receptor beta chain appears in the sequencing data of a study of beta chain features in type 1 diabetes. There are a few counts of this clone. Expressed TCRB transcripts got sequenced, as all isolated RNA was reverse transcribed. The protocol was immunoSEQ multiplex PCR, while the TCRdb copy is restricted to in-frame clones and leaves out a portion. Of about 230,000 clones in the sample, roughly 9.6% were seen once. Donors underwent one heparinised blood draw, about 0.12 L on average. Via CD45RO/CCR7/CD25/CD127/CD95/CD27, cells of the CD4+ naive, central memory, regulatory and stem cell-like memory subsets were sorted. The germline CDR1 and CDR2 sequences are SGHNT and YYREEE (reference sequence). V shed 5 bases and J 2 bases; nucleotides not matched to a gene: 5. The CDR3 totals 14 residues.

V gene TRBV5-4 combines with J gene TRBJ2-3, with 7 bases matching TRBD1. This receptor was identified in a woman aged 18 to 35 in good health. Specimen: naive CD4+ T cells from blood. The CDR3 coding sequence is TGTGCCAGCAGTCGGGACAGCACCACAGATACGCAGTATTTT. Amino acid sequence: CASSRDSTTDTQYF.